The T cell receptor (beta chain) described here comes from a study of early T cells in non-severe SARS-CoV-2 infection. Study-level information: Chains were not paired, and sequencing was done on bulk RNA from unsorted whole blood. Study results and limitations: Anti-spike CD8 responses were favored by VDJdb matching, which missed private and CD4 specificities.

As for this clonotype: As yet, its antigen is unknown.

CDR1 and CDR2 (germline): SGHAT, FQNNGV. CDR3 length: 22 residues. Trimming at V came to 6 bases and at J to 0 bases, leaving 17 bases not matched to a gene. Individually, cDNA molecules had unique molecular identifiers attached to them. MiXCR, applied by TCRdb to the 5' RACE reads, yields one record per CDR3 protein. The repertoire consists of fewer than 55,000 distinct CDR3 sequences, with over 8% occurring once and the leading ten covering 4.2%. The rearrangement links TRBV11-2 to TRBJ2-2, with 15 positions matching TRBD2. The receptor was isolated from an adult who was a healthcare worker with PCR-confirmed SARS-CoV-2 infection or an uninfected control (not recorded which). Material: whole blood. The CDR3: CASRGLGTSGGRTHSNTGELFF. The CDR3 nucleotides read TGTGCCAGCAGGGGACTGGGGACTAGCGGGGGGCGGACCCACTCGAACACCGGGGAGCTGTTTTTT.